This record looks at one TCR beta chain sequence and its context. These data originate in a study of blood T cell repertoires in COVID-19. Study in general: Both acute and convalescent COVID-19 samples were obtained from the United States, Italy and Spain. PBMCs, B-cell-depleted T cells, or T cells were the source of the cDNA or gDNA that made up the material.

Germline lookup yields CDR1 MNHEY and CDR2 SVGAGI. The V gene lost 5 bases and the J gene lost 2 bases, with 15 bases spanning the gap. The CDR3 totals 15 residues. Original processing notes: By means of reference gene primer amplification, nucleated cell counts were estimated. The data were produced by immunoSEQ multiplex PCR, yet TCRdb's version contains in-frame clones alone and is incomplete. The V and J calls and clone size come from that table; D and trimming were worked out from the DNA. The data show roughly 100,000 clones, around four fifths seen once. Sequencing used peripheral blood. This receptor was obtained from a man aged 55 to 70 with active or convalescent COVID-19. This rearrangement joins TRBV6-5 to TRBJ1-2; a weak D match, TRBD1 (5 bases). CDR3 sequence (DNA): TGTGCCAGCAGTCTGGCCTATGACAGCAACTATGGCTACACCTTC. Translated: CASSLAYDSNYGYTF.